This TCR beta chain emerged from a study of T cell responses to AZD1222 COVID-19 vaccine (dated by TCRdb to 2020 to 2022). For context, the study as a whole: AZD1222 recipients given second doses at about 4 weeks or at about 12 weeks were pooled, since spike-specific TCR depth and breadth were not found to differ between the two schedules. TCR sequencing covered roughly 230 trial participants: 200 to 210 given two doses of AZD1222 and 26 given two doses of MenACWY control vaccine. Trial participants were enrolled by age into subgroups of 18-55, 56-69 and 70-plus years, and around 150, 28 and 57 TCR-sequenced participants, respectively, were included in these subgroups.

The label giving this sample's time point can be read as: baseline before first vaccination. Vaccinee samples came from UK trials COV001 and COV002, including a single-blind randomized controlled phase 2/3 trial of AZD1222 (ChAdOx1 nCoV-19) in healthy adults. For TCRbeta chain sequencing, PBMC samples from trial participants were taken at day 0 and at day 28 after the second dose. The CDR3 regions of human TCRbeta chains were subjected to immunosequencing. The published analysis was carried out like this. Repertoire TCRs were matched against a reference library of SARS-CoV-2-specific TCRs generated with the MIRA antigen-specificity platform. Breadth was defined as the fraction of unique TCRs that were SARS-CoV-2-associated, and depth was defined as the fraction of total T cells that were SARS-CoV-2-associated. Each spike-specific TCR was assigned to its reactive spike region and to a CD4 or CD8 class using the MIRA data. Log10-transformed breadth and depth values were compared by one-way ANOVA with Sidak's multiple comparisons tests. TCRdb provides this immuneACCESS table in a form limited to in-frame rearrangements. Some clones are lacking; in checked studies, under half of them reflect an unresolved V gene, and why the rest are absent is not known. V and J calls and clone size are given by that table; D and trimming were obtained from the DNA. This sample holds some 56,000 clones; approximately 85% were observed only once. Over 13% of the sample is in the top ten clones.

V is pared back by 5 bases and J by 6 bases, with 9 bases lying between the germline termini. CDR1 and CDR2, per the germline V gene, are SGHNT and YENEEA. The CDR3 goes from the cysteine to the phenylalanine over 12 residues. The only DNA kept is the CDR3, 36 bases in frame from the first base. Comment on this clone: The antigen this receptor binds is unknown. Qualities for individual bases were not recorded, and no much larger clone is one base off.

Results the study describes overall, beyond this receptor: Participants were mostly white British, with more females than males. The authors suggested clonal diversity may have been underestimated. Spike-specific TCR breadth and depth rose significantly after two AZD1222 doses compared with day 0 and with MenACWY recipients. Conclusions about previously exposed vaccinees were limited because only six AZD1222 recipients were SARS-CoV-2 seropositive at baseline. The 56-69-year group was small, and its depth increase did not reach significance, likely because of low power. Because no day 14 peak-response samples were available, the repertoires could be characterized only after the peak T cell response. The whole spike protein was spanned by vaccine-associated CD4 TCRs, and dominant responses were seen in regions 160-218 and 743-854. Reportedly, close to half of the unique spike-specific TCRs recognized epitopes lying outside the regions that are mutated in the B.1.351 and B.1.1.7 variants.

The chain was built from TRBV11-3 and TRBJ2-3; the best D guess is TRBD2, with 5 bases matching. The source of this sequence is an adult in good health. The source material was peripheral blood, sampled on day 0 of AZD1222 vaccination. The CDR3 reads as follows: CASSQSGDTQYF. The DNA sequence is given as TGTGCCAGCAGCCAATCGGGGGATACGCAGTATTTT.